This T cell receptor beta chain was sequenced in a study of T cell responses to AZD1222 COVID-19 vaccine. Across the whole study: Timing groups of about 4 and about 12 weeks for second doses were pooled.

Study results and limitations: Possibly, clonal diversity was underestimated; donors were largely white British and included more females. The study found Spike-specific TCR breadth and depth rose after two AZD1222 doses. At 160-218 and 743-854, vaccine-associated CD4 TCRs were dominant, and they spanned spike.

This CDR3 is built from 16 residues. Germline CDR1 reads SGHVS; CDR2 reads FQNEAQ. Between the trimmed V and J ends, which lost 1 base and 0 bases, there was a span of 10 bases. Notes on this clone: The antigen remains undetermined.

TCRdb's copy holds only in-frame clones and misses some; the assay was immunoSEQ multiplex PCR. The table has 30,000 to 35,000 clones, 65% to 90% seen once. The TCR sequence derives from an adult in good health. Specimen: peripheral blood, collected on day 0 of AZD1222 vaccination. V and J are TRBV7-8 and TRBJ2-1; weak D call: TRBD1 (6 bases). The CDR3 loop is CASSLGQVLSYNEQFF. CDR3 sequence (DNA): TGTGCCAGCAGCTTAGGACAGGTCCTCTCCTACAATGAGCAGTTCTTC.